The T cell receptor beta chain described here comes from a study of cytomegalovirus exposure and HLA in healthy donors. Study-level points and caveats: The classifier reportedly diagnosed cytomegalovirus status with high specificity and sensitivity. A reported reduction in N-insertions relative to the roughly 700-donor mean was seen in an Asian-associated ancestry cluster in a later analysis. After further analysis at a later stage, some 15,000 TCR beta sequences were associated with HLA alleles at 0.05 false discovery rate. HLA-A and HLA-B allele assignments for most subjects were reportedly predicted accurately using TCR beta sequences.

The germline V and J ends were trimmed by 0 bases and 5 bases, with 8 bases remaining between them. Per germline, CDR1 GTSNPN and CDR2 SVGIG (reference sequence). The CDR3 runs 13 residues. With 60 Vbeta and 13 Jbeta primers, the PCR was carried out. TCRdb keeps only in-frame clones here, not all; method: immunoSEQ multiplex PCR. In all, the sample yields around 63,000 clones. Concerning this clone itself: The antigen is unknown.

The sequenced sample consisted of PBMCs. J is TRBJ2-1 and V is TRBV30; D is undetermined. The TCR originated in a woman between 25 and 40 years old in good health and CMV-seronegative. The CDR3 DNA reads TGTGCCTGGAGTGTACTCCGGGACAATGAGCAGTTCTTC. The encoded protein is CAWSVLRDNEQFF.